This T cell receptor (beta chain) was identified in a study of resident and recirculating memory T cells in vitiligo. Across the study: Epidermis came from shave biopsies of lesional and nonlesional sites, plus PBMCs. Notes on the study in general: Non-conserved TCRs across sites and patients suggested distinct clones per lesion.

Germline CDR1 reads GTSNPN; CDR2 reads SVGIG (reference sequence). The CDR3 totals 12 residues. Trimming cost V 7 bases and J 3 bases; bases outside gene matches: 3. Clones were read by immunoSEQ multiplex PCR, and TCRdb kept only the in-frame ones, dropping some. The repertoire has around 38,000 clones, nearly 95% of them found once; the top ten carry roughly 4.7%. A word on this clone: Its antigen remains unidentified.

Stability required unchanged lesions during the previous 6 months. The J gene is TRBJ1-1, the V gene TRBV30, with 9 bases identical to TRBD1. This receptor was obtained from a male donor with vitiligo. The sample comprised blood. The CDR3: CASGTGYTEAFF. The CDR3 DNA sequence: TGTGCCTCGGGGACAGGGTACACTGAAGCTTTCTTT.